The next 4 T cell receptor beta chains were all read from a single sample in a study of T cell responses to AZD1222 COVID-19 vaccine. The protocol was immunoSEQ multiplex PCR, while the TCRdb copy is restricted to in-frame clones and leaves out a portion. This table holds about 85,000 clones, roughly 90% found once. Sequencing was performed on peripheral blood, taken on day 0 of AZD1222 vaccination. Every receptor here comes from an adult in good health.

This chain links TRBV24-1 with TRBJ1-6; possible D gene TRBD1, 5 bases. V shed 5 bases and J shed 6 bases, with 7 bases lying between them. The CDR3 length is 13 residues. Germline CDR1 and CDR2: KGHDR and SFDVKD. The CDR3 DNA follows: TGTGCCACCAGTGCCGGGACTAATTCACCCCTCCACTTT. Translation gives CATSAGTNSPLHF.

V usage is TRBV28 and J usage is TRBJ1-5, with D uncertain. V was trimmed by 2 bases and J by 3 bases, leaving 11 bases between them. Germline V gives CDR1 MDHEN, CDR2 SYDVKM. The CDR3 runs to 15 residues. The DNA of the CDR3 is TGTGCCAGCAGTTTACGGGGTTTGGTCAATCAGCCCCAGCATTTT. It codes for CASSLRGLVNQPQHF.

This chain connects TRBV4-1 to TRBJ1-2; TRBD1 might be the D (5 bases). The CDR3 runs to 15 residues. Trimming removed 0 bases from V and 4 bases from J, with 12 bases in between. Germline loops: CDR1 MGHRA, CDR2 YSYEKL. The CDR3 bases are TGCGCCAGCAGCCAAGATCCTGGGGCCGTCTATGGCTACACCTTC. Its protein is CASSQDPGAVYGYTF.

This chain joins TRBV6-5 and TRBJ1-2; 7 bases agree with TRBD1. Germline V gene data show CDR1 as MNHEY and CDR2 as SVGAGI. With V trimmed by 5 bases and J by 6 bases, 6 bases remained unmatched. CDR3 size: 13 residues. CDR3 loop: CASSRQGIDGYTF. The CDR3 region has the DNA TGTGCCAGCAGTCGACAGGGTATCGATGGCTACACCTTC.